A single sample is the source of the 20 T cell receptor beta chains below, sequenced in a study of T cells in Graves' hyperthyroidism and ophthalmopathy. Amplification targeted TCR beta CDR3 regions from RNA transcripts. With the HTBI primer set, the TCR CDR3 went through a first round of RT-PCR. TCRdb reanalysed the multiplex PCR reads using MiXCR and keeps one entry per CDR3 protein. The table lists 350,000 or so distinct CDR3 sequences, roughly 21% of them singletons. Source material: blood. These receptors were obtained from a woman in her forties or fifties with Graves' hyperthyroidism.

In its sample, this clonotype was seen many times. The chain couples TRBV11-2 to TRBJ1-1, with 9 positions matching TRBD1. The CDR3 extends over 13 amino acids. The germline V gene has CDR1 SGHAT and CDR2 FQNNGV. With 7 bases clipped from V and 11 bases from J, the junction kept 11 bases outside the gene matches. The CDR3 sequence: CASTPGGQGWAFF. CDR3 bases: TGTGCCAGCACCCCAGGGGGACAGGGTTGGGCTTTCTTT.

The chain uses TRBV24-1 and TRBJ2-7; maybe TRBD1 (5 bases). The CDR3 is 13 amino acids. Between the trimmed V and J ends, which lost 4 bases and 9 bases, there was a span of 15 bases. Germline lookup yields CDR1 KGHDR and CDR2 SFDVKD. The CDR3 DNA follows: TGTGCCACCAGTGACCCAACAGGTTGGGTGCAGTACTTC. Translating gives CATSDPTGWVQYF.

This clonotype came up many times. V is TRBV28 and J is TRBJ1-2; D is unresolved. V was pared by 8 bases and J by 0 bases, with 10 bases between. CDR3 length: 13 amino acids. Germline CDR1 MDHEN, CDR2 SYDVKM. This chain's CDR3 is CASGRLSNYGYTF. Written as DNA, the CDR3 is TGTGCCAGCGGCAGACTTTCTAACTATGGCTACACCTTC.

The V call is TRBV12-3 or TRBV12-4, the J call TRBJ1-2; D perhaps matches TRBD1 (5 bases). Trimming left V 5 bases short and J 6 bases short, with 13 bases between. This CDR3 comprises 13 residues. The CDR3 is CASSGGPAHGYTF. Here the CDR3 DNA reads TGTGCCAGCAGTGGGGGACCTGCCCATGGCTACACCTTC.

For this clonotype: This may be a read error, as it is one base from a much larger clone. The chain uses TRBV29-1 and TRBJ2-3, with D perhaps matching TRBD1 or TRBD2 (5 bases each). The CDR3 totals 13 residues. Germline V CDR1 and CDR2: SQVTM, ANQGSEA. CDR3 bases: TGCGGCGTGAGGGGCAATCCTGGGGATACGCAGTATTTT. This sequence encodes CGVRGNPGDTQYF.

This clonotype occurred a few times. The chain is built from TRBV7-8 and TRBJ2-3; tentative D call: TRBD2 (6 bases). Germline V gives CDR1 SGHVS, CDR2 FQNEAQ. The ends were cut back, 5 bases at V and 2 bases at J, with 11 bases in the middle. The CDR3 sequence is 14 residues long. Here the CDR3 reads CASSQTRPTDTQYF. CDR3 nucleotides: TGTGCCAGCAGCCAGACTAGGCCCACAGATACGCAGTATTTT.

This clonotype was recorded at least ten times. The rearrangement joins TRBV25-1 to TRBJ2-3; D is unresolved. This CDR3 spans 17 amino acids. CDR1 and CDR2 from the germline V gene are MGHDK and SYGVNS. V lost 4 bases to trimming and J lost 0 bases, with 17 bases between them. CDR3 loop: CASSGLNTISSTDTQYF. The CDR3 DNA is TGTGCCAGCAGTGGGCTTAACACCATTTCTAGCACAGATACGCAGTATTTT.

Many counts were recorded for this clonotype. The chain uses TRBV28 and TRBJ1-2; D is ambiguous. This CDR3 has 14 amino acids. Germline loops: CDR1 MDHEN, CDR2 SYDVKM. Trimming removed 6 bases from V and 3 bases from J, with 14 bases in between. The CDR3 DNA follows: TGTGCCAGCAGATCTCCTGAACGTTACTATGGCTACACCTTC. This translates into CASRSPERYYGYTF.

The CDR3 region is CASSILVNTEAFF. Here the CDR3 DNA reads TGTGCCAGCAGCATCCTAGTGAACACTGAAGCTTTCTTT. This chain links TRBV11-2 with TRBJ1-1; no reliable D call. CDR1 and CDR2 (germline): SGHAT, FQNNGV. Trimming took off 5 bases at V and 0 bases at J, with 7 bases between the two ends. CDR3 length: 13 residues.

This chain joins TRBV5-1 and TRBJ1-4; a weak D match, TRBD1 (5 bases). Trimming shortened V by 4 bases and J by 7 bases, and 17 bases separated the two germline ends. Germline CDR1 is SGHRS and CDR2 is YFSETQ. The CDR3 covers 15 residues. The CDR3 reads CASSPSQGSGEKLFF. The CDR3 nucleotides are TGCGCCAGCAGCCCTTCTCAGGGTAGTGGTGAAAAACTGTTTTTT. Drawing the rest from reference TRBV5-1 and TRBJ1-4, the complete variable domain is KAGVTQTPRYLIKTRGQQVTLSCSPISGHRSVSWYQQTPGQGLQFLFEYFSETQRNKGNFPGRFSGRQFSNSRSEMNVSTLELGDSALYLCASSPSQGSGEKLFFGSGTQLSVL.

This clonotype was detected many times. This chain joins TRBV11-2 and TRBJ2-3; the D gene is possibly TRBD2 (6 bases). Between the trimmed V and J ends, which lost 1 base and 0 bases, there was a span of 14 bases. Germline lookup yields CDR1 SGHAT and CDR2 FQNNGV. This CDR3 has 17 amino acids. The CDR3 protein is CASSLGRGTSSTDTQYF. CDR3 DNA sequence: TGTGCCAGCAGCTTAGGTCGGGGGACGTCTAGCACAGATACGCAGTATTTT.

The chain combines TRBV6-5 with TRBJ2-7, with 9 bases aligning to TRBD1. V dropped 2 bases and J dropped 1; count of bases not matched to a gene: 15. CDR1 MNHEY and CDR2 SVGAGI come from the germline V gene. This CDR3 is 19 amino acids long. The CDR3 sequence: CASSYDGTGTIRRSYEQYF. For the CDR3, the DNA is TGTGCCAGCAGTTACGACGGGACAGGGACGATCAGGAGGTCCTACGAGCAGTACTTC.

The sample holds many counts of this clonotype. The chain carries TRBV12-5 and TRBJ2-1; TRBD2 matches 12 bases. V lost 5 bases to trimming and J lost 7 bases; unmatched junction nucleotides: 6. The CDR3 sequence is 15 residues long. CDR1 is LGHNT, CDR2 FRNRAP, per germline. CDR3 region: CASGKRLAGVNEQFF. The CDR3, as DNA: TGTGCTAGTGGTAAACGACTAGCGGGAGTGAATGAGCAGTTCTTC.

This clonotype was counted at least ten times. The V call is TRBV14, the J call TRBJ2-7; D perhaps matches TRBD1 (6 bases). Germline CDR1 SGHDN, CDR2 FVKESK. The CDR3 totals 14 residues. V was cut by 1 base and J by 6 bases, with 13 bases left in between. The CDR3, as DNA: TGTGCCAGCAGCCAAGGAGGGGGTAAGGGCGAGCAGTACTTC. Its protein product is CASSQGGGKGEQYF.

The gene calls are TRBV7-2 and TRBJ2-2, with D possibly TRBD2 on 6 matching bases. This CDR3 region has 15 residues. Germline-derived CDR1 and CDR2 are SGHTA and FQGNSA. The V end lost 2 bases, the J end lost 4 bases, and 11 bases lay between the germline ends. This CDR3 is CASSLYGAGTGELFF. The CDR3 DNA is TGTGCCAGCAGCTTATATGGAGCGGGCACCGGGGAGCTGTTTTTT. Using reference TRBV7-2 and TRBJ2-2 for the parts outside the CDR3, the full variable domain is GAGVSQSPSNKVTEKGKDVELRCDPISGHTALYWYRQSLGQGLEFLIYFQGNSAPDKSGLPSDRFSAERTGGSVSTLTIQRTQQEDSAVYLCASSLYGAGTGELFFGEGSRLTVL.

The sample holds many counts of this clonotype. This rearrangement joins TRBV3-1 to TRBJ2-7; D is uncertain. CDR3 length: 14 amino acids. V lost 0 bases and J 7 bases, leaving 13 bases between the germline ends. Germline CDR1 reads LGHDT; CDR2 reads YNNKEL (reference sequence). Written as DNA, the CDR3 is TGTGCCAGCAGCCAAGATCGGACCATTCGGGAGCAGTACTTC. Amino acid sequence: CASSQDRTIREQYF.

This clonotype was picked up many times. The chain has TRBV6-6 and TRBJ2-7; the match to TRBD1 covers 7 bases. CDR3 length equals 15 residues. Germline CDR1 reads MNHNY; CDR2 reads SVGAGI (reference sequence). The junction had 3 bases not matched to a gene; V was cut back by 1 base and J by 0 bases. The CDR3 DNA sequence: TGTGCCAGCAGTTACTTGGGACAGAGCTCCTACGAGCAGTACTTC. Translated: CASSYLGQSSYEQYF.

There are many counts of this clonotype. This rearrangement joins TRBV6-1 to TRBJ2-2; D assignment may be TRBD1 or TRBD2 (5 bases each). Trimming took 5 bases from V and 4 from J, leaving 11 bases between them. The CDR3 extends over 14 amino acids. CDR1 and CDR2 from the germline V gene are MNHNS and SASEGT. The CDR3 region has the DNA TGTGCCAGCAGTATTACCGGGGCCACCGGGGAGCTGTTTTTT. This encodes CASSITGATGELFF.

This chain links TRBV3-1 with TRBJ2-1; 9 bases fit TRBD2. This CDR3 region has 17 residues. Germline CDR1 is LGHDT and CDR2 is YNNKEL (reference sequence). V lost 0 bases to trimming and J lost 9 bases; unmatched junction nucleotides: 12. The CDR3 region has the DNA TGTGCCAGCAGCCAAGAGGCCCGGCGCGGGAGGGTTGGTGAGCAGTTCTTC. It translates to CASSQEARRGRVGEQFF.

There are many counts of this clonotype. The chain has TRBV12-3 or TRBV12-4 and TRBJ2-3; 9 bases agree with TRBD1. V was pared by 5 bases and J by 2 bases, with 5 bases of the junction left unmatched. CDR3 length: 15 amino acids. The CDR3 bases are TGTGCCAGCAGTCCCGACAGGGGGGCCACAGATACGCAGTATTTT. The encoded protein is CASSPDRGATDTQYF.